The 18 T cell receptor beta chains below come from one sample, sequenced in a study of cytomegalovirus exposure and HLA in healthy donors. The data were produced by immunoSEQ multiplex PCR, yet TCRdb's version contains in-frame clones alone and is incomplete. The sample yields about 140,000 clones, roughly nine tenths seen once. Sample: PBMCs. All receptors come from a young man in good health and CMV-seronegative.

The rearrangement links TRBV11-2 to TRBJ2-1; D perhaps matches TRBD1 (6 bases). This CDR3 has 14 residues. V dropped 4 bases and J dropped 6 bases, with 13 bases sitting between them. Germline loops: CDR1 SGHAT, CDR2 FQNNGV. CDR3 nucleotide sequence: TGTGCCAGCAGCTCCTTGGTAGGGGGCAATGAGCAGTTCTTC. It yields the protein CASSSLVGGNEQFF.

CDR3 bases: TGTGCCATCAGCGGAGCGAGGAGCTCCTACGAGCAGTACTTC. It yields the protein CAISGARSSYEQYF. The chain couples TRBV10-3 to TRBJ2-7; D call uncertain. From germline, CDR1 is ENHRY and CDR2 SYGVKD. Trimming cost V 6 bases and J 0 bases, with 12 bases left between them. CDR3 length equals 14 residues.

The V gene is TRBV7-9, the J gene TRBJ2-3; no definite D call. This CDR3 is 15 amino acids long. V was cut by 1 base and J by 3 bases, with 11 bases left in between. Germline V gene data show CDR1 as SEHNR and CDR2 as FQNEAQ (reference sequence). CDR3 bases: TGTGCCAGCAGCTTAGTACGGTCCGTAACAGATACGCAGTATTTT. As protein: CASSLVRSVTDTQYF.

This chain links TRBV19 with TRBJ2-7, with 7 bases that match TRBD1. Germline V CDR1 and CDR2: LNHDA, SQIVND (reference sequence). The CDR3 contains 16 residues. The V and J ends lost 5 bases and 2 bases, in that order; junction bases with no gene match: 12. CDR3 amino acids: CASSLAPDRHTYEQYF. CDR3 in DNA: TGTGCCAGTAGTCTCGCCCCGGACAGGCATACCTACGAGCAGTACTTC.

The rearrangement joins TRBV28 to TRBJ2-1, with D maybe TRBD2 (5 bases). The ends were cut back, 3 bases at V and 9 bases at J, with 9 bases in the middle. The V gene's germline CDR1 is MDHEN and CDR2 SYDVKM. CDR3 length: 12 residues. CDR3 DNA: TGTGCCAGCAGTTTGTTCCGGGGTGAGCAGTTCTTC. Encoded protein: CASSLFRGEQFF.

The DNA of the CDR3 is TGTGCCAGCAGCGTAGGGACAGGGCGTCAGCCCCAGCATTTT. Protein product: CASSVGTGRQPQHF. The chain couples TRBV9 to TRBJ1-5; 8 bases map to TRBD1. V lost 0 bases, J lost 6 bases, and 2 bases stayed unmatched. The CDR3 extends over 14 amino acids. The germline CDR1 and CDR2 sequences are SGDLS and YYNGEE.

This chain joins TRBV10-3 and TRBJ2-2; the D gene is possibly TRBD2 (5 bases). Trimming took off 6 bases at V and 5 bases at J, with 13 bases between the two ends. There are 14 residues in the CDR3. Germline values: CDR1 ENHRY, CDR2 SYGVKD. CDR3: CAISRRIWTGELFF. As DNA, the CDR3 is TGTGCCATCAGCCGGAGGATCTGGACCGGGGAGCTGTTTTTT.

The V gene is TRBV7-2, the J gene TRBJ2-7; TRBD2 is a possible D gene (6 bases). Germline-derived CDR1 and CDR2 are SGHTA and FQGNSA. Trimming removed 5 bases from V and 5 bases from J, with 16 bases in between. The CDR3 covers 14 residues. In DNA, the CDR3 is TGTGCCAGCAGCGCCATGGCGCAGCGGGACGAGCAGTACTTC. Amino acids: CASSAMAQRDEQYF.

The CDR3 DNA follows: TGTGCCAGCAGCTTAGACGGGCCCGAACAGGATGAGCAGTTCTTC. Translated, it gives CASSLDGPEQDEQFF. The chain is built from TRBV7-8 and TRBJ2-1; a weak D match, TRBD1 (5 bases). The V end lost 1 base, the J end lost 8 bases, and 15 bases lay between the germline ends. Per the germline V gene, CDR1 is SGHVS and CDR2 is FQNEAQ. The CDR3 runs to 15 residues.

The CDR3 DNA sequence: TGCGCCAGCAGCTTGTTGTCTCCCTCGGGTGAAAAACTGTTTTTT. Protein product: CASSLLSPSGEKLFF. This chain links TRBV5-1 with TRBJ1-4; D gene ambiguous. This CDR3 has 15 residues. Germline assignment: CDR1 SGHRS and CDR2 YFSETQ. Trimming shortened V by 1 base and J by 7 bases, and 14 bases separated the two germline ends.

The V gene is TRBV6-5, the J gene TRBJ2-7, with D possibly TRBD2 on 5 matching bases. Germline V gene sequence: CDR1 MNHEY, CDR2 SVGAGI. The CDR3 sequence is 15 residues long. Between the trimmed V and J ends, which lost 2 bases and 0 bases, there was a span of 11 bases. The CDR3 region is CASSYATGNSYEQYF. In nucleotides, the CDR3 is TGTGCCAGCAGTTACGCGACGGGGAACTCCTACGAGCAGTACTTC.

V and J are TRBV27 and TRBJ2-7, with TRBD2 matching over 7 bases. Trimming at V came to 8 bases and at J to 7 bases, leaving 8 bases not matched to a gene. From germline, CDR1 is MNHEY and CDR2 SMNVEV (reference sequence). CDR3 length: 12 amino acids. The CDR3 here is CASRLGRGEQYF. The CDR3 DNA reads as TGTGCCAGCCGACTAGGGAGGGGAGAGCAGTACTTC.

The rearrangement links TRBV5-4 to TRBJ1-2, with D possibly matching TRBD1 (6 bases). With 0 bases removed from V and 7 bases from J, the gap between germline ends came to 13 bases. The CDR3 length is 14 residues. Germline CDR1 is SGHNT and CDR2 is YYREEE (reference sequence). CDR3 bases: TGTGCCAGCAGCTTGGCAGGGGCTGACATTGGCTACACCTTC. Translating gives CASSLAGADIGYTF.

The V and J genes are TRBV2 and TRBJ1-1, with 7 positions matching TRBD1. CDR1 is SNHLY and CDR2 is FYNNEI in the germline V gene. CDR3 length: 13 amino acids. With 9 bases clipped from V and 6 bases from J, the junction kept 10 bases outside the gene matches. This CDR3 is CARTGQRVSEAFF. Here the CDR3 DNA reads TGTGCCAGAACGGGACAGAGGGTCTCTGAAGCTTTCTTT.

This chain uses TRBV11-2 with TRBJ1-5; D possibly corresponds to TRBD1 (6 bases). The length of the CDR3 is 13 residues. Germline-derived CDR1 and CDR2 are SGHAT and FQNNGV. V lost 3 bases and J 8 bases, leaving 11 bases between the germline ends. The chain's CDR3 is CASSLAQGKPQHF. DNA for the CDR3: TGTGCCAGCAGCTTGGCCCAGGGGAAGCCCCAGCATTTT.

The genes are TRBV6-1 and TRBJ2-3; D might be TRBD1 (6 bases). V was cut by 5 bases and J by 2 bases, with 14 bases left in between. This CDR3 has 15 amino acids. Germline V gene data show CDR1 as MNHNS and CDR2 as SASEGT. The CDR3 DNA is TGTGCCAGCAGTTTTCTGGGACAAGACACAGATACGCAGTATTTT. Encoded protein: CASSFLGQDTDTQYF.

The V call is TRBV28, the J call TRBJ1-5; D remains unclear. CDR1 and CDR2 (germline): MDHEN, SYDVKM. V lost 6 bases and J lost 10, with 10 bases in between. CDR3 length: 11 residues. CDR3 in DNA: TGTGCCAGCAGCAACCTAGTTCCCCAGCATTTT. Its protein is CASSNLVPQHF.

The CDR3 DNA reads as TGTGCTAGTGGTTTGACAGGGCTGCGTTTTAACACCGGGGAGCTGTTTTTT. As protein: CASGLTGLRFNTGELFF. This chain joins TRBV12-5 and TRBJ2-2, with D possibly TRBD1 on 6 matching bases. V gave up 2 bases and J gave up 2 bases, with 15 bases separating them. This CDR3 is built from 17 residues. Germline V gene data show CDR1 as LGHNT and CDR2 as FRNRAP.